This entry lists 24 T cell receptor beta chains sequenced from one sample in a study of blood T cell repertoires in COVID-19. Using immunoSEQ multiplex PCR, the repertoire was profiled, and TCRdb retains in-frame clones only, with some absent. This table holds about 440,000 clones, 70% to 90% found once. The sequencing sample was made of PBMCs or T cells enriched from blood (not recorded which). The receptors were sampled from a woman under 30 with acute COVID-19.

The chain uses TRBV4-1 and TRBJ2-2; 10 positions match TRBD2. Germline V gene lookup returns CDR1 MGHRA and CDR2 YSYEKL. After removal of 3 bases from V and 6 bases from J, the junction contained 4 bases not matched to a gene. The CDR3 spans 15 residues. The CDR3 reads CASSQSGGAAGELFF. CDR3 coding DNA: TGCGCCAGCAGCCAGAGCGGGGGGGCGGCCGGGGAGCTGTTTTTT.

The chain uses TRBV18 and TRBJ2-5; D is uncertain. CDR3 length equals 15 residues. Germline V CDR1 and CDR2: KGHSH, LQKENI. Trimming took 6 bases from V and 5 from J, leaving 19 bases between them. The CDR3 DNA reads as TGTGCCAGCTCGCCTCCCCATGGAGAGATGGAGACCCAGTACTTC. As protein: CASSPPHGEMETQYF.

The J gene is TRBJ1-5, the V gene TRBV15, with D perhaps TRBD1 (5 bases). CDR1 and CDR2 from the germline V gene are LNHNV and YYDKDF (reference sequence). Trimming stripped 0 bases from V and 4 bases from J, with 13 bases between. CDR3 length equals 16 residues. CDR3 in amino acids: CATSRDVRQPNQPQHF. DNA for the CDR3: TGTGCCACCAGCAGAGACGTGCGACAGCCGAATCAGCCCCAGCATTTT.

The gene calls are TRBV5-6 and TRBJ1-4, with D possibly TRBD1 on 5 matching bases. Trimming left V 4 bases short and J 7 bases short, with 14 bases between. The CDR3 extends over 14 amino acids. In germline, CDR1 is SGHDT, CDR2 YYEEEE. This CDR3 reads CASSPDTRGEKLFF. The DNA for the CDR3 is TGTGCCAGCAGCCCGGACACCCGAGGTGAAAAACTGTTTTTT.

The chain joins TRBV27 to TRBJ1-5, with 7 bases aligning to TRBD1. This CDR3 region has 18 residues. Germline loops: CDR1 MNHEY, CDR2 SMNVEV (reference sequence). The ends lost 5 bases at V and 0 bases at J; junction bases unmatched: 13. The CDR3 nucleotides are TGTGCCAGCAGTCGACTCTTCAGGACAGGCTATAGCAATCAGCCCCAGCATTTT. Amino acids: CASSRLFRTGYSNQPQHF.

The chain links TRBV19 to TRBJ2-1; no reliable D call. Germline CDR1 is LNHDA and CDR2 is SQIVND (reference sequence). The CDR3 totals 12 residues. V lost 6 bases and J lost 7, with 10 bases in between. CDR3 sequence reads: CASRGTENEQFF. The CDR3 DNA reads TGTGCCAGTAGAGGAACAGAGAATGAGCAGTTCTTC.

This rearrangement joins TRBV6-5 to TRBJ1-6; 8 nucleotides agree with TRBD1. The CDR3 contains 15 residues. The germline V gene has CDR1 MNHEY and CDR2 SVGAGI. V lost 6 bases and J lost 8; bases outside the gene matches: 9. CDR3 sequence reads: CASRPDRAYDSPLHF. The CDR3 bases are TGTGCCAGCAGACCGGACAGGGCGTATGATTCACCCCTCCACTTT.

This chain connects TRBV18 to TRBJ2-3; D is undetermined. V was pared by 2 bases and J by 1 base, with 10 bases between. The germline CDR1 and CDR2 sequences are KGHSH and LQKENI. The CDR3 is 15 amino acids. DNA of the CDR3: TGTGCCAGCTCACCAGCGTTTGATGGCACAGATACGCAGTATTTT. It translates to CASSPAFDGTDTQYF.

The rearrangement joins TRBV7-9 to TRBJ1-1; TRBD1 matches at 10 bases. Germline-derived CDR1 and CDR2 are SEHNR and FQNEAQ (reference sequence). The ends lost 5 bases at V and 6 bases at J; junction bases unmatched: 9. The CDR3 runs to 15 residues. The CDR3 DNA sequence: TGTGCCAGCAGCCCTAGGACAGGGGGGACGGCTGAAGCTTTCTTT. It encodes CASSPRTGGTAEAFF.

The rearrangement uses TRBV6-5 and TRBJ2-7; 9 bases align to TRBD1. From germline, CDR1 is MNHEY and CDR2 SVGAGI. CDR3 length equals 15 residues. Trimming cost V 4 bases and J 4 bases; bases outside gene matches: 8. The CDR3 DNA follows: TGTGCCAGCAGTTCCGAACAGGGGGCGCTTTACGAGCAGTACTTC. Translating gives CASSSEQGALYEQYF.

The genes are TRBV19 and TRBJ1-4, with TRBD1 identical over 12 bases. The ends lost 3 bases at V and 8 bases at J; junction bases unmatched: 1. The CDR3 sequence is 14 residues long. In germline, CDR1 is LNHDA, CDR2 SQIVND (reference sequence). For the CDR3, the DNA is TGTGCCAGTAGTATGGGACAGGGGGCGGAAAAACTGTTTTTT. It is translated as CASSMGQGAEKLFF.

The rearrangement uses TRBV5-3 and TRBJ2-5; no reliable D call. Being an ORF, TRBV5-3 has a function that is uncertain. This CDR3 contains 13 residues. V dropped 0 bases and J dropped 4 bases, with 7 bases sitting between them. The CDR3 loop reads CARSLELRETQYF. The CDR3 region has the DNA TGTGCCAGAAGCTTGGAACTACGAGAGACCCAGTACTTC.

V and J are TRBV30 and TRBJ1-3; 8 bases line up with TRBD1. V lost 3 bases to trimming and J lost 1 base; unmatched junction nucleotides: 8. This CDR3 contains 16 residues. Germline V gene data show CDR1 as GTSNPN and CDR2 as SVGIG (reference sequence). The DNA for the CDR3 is TGTGCCTGGAGGGTCGGCAGGGGGCTATCTGGAAACACCATATATTTT. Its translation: CAWRVGRGLSGNTIYF.

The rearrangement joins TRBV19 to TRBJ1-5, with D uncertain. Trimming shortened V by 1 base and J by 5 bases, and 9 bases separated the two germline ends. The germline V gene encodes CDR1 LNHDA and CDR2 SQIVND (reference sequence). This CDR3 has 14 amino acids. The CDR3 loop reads CASSIGHLYQPQHF. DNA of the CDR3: TGTGCCAGTAGTATAGGACACCTGTATCAGCCCCAGCATTTT. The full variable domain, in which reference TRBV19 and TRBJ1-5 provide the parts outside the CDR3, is DGGITQSPKYLFRKEGQNVTLSCEQNLNHDAMYWYRQDPGQGLRLIYYSQIVNDFQKGDIAEGYSVSREKKESFPLTVTSAQKNPTAFYLCASSIGHLYQPQHFGDGTRLSIL.

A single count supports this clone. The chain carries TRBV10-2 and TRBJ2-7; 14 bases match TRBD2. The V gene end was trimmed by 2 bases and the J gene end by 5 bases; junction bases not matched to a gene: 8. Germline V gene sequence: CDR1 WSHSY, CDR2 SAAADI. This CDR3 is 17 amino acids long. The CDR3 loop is CASSEGTSGSWVDEQYF. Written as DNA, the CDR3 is TGCGCCAGCAGTGAGGGGACTAGCGGGAGTTGGGTGGACGAGCAGTACTTC.

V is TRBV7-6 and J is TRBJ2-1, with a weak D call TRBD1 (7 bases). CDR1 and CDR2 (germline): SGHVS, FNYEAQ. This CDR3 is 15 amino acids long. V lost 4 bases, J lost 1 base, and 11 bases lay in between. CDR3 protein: CASSSQGGSYNEQFF. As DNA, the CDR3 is TGTGCCAGCAGCTCCCAGGGGGGATCCTACAATGAGCAGTTCTTC.

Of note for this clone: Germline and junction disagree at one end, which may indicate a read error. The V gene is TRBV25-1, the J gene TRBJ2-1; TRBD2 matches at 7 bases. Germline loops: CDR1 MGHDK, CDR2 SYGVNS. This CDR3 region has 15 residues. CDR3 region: CASRESASGHNEQFF. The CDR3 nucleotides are TGTGCCAGCAGGGAATCTGCTAGCGGTCACAATGAGCAGTTCTTC. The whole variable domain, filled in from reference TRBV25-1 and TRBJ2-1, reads EADIYQTPRYLVIGTGKKITLECSQTMGHDKMYWYQQDPGMELHLIHYSYGVNSTEKGDLSSESTVSRIRTEHFPLTLESARPSHTSQYLCASRESASGHNEQFFGPGTRLTVL.

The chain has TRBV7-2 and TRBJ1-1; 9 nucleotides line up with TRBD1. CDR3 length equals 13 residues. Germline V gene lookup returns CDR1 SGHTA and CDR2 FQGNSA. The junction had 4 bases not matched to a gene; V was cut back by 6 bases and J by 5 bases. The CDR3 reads CASSWTGVTEAFF. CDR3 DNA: TGTGCCAGCAGTTGGACAGGGGTTACTGAAGCTTTCTTT.

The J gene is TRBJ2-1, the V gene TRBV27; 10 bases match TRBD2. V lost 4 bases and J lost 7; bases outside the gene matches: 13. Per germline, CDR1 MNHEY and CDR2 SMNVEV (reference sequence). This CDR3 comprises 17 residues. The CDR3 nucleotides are TGTGCCAGCAGTTCACTACTAGCGGGACCGGTGGGGAATGAGCAGTTCTTC. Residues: CASSSLLAGPVGNEQFF.

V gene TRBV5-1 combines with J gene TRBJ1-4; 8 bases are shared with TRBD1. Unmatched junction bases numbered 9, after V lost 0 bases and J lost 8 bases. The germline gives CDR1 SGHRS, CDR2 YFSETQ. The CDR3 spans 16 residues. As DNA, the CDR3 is TGCGCCAGCAGCTTGGCAGGACAGGGACCTACCGAAAAACTGTTTTTT. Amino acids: CASSLAGQGPTEKLFF.

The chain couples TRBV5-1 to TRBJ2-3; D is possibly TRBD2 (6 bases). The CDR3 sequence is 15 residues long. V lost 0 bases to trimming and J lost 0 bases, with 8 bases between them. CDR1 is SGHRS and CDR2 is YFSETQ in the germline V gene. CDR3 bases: TGCGCCAGCAGCTTGGCCGGGACTAGCACAGATACGCAGTATTTT. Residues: CASSLAGTSTDTQYF.

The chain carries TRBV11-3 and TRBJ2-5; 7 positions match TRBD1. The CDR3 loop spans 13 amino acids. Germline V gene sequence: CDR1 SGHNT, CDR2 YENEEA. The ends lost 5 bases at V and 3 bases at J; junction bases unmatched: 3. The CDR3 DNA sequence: TGTGCCAGCAGCCCAACAGGGGAAGAGACCCAGTACTTC. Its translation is CASSPTGEETQYF.

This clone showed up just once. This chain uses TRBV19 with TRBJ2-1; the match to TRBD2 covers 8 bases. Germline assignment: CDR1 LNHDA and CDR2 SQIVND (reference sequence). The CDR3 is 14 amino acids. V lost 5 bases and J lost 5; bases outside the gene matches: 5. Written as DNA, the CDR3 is TGTGCCAGTAGTTGGACTAGCAACGACAATGAGCAGTTCTTC. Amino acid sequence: CASSWTSNDNEQFF.

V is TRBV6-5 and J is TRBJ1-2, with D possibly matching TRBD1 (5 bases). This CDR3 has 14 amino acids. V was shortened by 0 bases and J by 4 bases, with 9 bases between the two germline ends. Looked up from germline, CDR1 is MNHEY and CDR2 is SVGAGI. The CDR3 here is CASSYSGGGYGYTF. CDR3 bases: TGTGCCAGCAGTTACTCGGGGGGGGGCTATGGCTACACCTTC.